These 28 T cell receptor beta chains were sequenced from one sample in a study of shared clonotypes between healthy human individuals (dated by TCRdb to 2018 to 2020). The library was prepared using the immunoSEQ multiplex PCR assay. TCRdb took this table from immuneACCESS and kept in-frame rearrangements with V and J called. Such tables lack part of the clones; where checked against another copy, unresolved V genes explain under half of the gap, and the rest is unexplained. For this sample there are a few million clones; approximately 90% appear just once. The ten most abundant clones make up roughly 0.14% of the sample. The sequencing input was naive CD4+ T cells sorted from blood. Interpreted using the paper, the cell subset or site label stands for: CD45RA+ positively selected. These receptor sequences come from a young man in good health.

This clone has more than one count but fewer than ten. The chain links TRBV5-1 to TRBJ2-7; D possibly corresponds to TRBD1 (6 bases). CDR3 size: 14 residues. V lost 2 bases and J lost 3, with 12 bases in between. Germline CDR1 and CDR2: SGHRS and YFSETQ. For the CDR3, the DNA is TGCGCCAGCAGCTTCTTGGGACATGACTACGAGCAGTACTTC. It yields the protein CASSFLGHDYEQYF.

The chain links TRBV6-5 to TRBJ1-1; 7 bases are shared with TRBD1. In germline, CDR1 is MNHEY, CDR2 SVGAGI. V gave up 4 bases and J gave up 4 bases; unmatched junction bases: 3. CDR3 length: 13 residues. CDR3 region: CASSFSGGTEAFF. The DNA of the CDR3 is TGTGCCAGCAGTTTCTCAGGGGGCACTGAAGCTTTCTTT.

The chain is built from TRBV10-2 and TRBJ2-1, with TRBD2 as a possible D gene (6 bases). The germline V gene encodes CDR1 WSHSY and CDR2 SAAADI. V gave up 0 bases and J gave up 6 bases, with 6 bases separating them. This CDR3 has 13 amino acids. The CDR3 sequence: CASSESGGNEQFF. CDR3 coding DNA: TGCGCCAGCAGTGAGTCGGGGGGCAATGAGCAGTTCTTC.

This sequence joins TRBV19 and TRBJ2-3; 7 positions agree with TRBD1. This CDR3 is built from 13 residues. The V gene end was trimmed by 10 bases and the J gene end by 4 bases; junction bases not matched to a gene: 8. CDR1 LNHDA and CDR2 SQIVND come from the germline V gene (reference sequence). In nucleotides, the CDR3 is TGTGCCATCGGACAGGACAGAGCAGATACGCAGTATTTT. Encoded protein: CAIGQDRADTQYF. Combining the CDR3 with reference TRBV19 and TRBJ2-3 gives the whole variable domain DGGITQSPKYLFRKEGQNVTLSCEQNLNHDAMYWYRQDPGQGLRLIYYSQIVNDFQKGDIAEGYSVSREKKESFPLTVTSAQKNPTAFYLCAIGQDRADTQYFGPGTRLTVL.

The chain joins TRBV19 to TRBJ1-4; TRBD1 might be the D (6 bases). Germline-derived CDR1 and CDR2 are LNHDA and SQIVND (reference sequence). Deletions cut 7 bases from V and 4 bases from J, with 16 bases between. This CDR3 spans 15 amino acids. The CDR3 reads CASKPGELGNEKLFF. Here the CDR3 DNA reads TGTGCCAGTAAACCAGGGGAATTGGGTAATGAAAAACTGTTTTTT.

This clone has just a few counts. V and J are TRBV30 and TRBJ1-4; no clear D gene. Germline CDR1 is GTSNPN and CDR2 is SVGIG (reference sequence). Trimming took off 2 bases at V and 10 bases at J, with 17 bases between the two ends. The CDR3 is 14 residues long. This CDR3 is CAWSISRSLGKLFF. The DNA for the CDR3 is TGTGCCTGGAGTATCTCCCGATCCCTCGGAAAACTGTTTTTT.

In this sample, this clone turned up once. V and J are TRBV5-1 and TRBJ2-1; 11 nucleotides agree with TRBD2. V was pared by 5 bases and J by 7 bases, with 5 bases of the junction left unmatched. From germline, CDR1 is SGHRS and CDR2 YFSETQ. This CDR3 comprises 14 residues. The CDR3 loop reads CASRTSGVGNEQFF. CDR3 nucleotide sequence: TGCGCCAGCAGGACTAGCGGGGTAGGGAATGAGCAGTTCTTC.

V and J are TRBV5-3 and TRBJ2-6, with 14 bases aligning to TRBD2. TRBV5-3 is labeled an ORF, and its function is uncertain. The length of the CDR3 is 22 residues. Trimming removed 4 bases from V and 0 bases from J; junction bases left unmatched: 15. The CDR3 DNA is TGTGCCAGAAGCCCCGAACACCGACTAGCGGGAGGGCCCTTCTCTGGGGCCAACGTCCTGACTTTC. It yields the protein CARSPEHRLAGGPFSGANVLTF.

As concerns this clone: One end of the junction is discordant with germline, which a read error may explain. This chain joins TRBV14 and TRBJ2-1, with D perhaps matching TRBD1 (5 bases). Germline V lookup: CDR1 SGHDN, CDR2 FVKESK. The CDR3 runs 12 residues. This CDR3 reads CASSQRTFRQVF. The DNA for the CDR3 is TGTGCCAGCAGCCAACGGACATTCCGCCAGGTCTTC.

V usage is TRBV29-1 and J usage is TRBJ2-3, with 8 bases identical to TRBD1. The CDR3 loop spans 14 amino acids. Germline loops: CDR1 SQVTM, CDR2 ANQGSEA. V shed 7 bases and J 2 bases; nucleotides not matched to a gene: 8. CDR3 in amino acids: CSGTDRGITDTQYF. The CDR3 nucleotides are TGCAGCGGGACAGACAGGGGAATCACAGATACGCAGTATTTT.

A remark on this clone: The same CDR3 is also encoded by other DNA sequences in this sample. The CDR3 nucleotides read TGTGCCAGCAGCTTAAACTCCTACGAGCAGTACTTC. Amino acid sequence: CASSLNSYEQYF. The V call is TRBV7-9, the J call TRBJ2-7, with D unclear. The CDR3 has 12 residues. Germline values: CDR1 SEHNR, CDR2 FQNEAQ (reference sequence). Trimming took off 2 bases at V and 0 bases at J, with 2 bases between the two ends.

The chain joins TRBV2 to TRBJ2-3; D perhaps matches TRBD1 (6 bases). Between the trimmed V and J ends, which lost 6 bases and 0 bases, there was a span of 13 bases. CDR3 length: 15 amino acids. Germline-derived CDR1 and CDR2 are SNHLY and FYNNEI. The CDR3 is CASRDSGASTDTQYF. CDR3 sequence (DNA): TGTGCCAGCAGGGACAGCGGCGCGAGCACAGATACGCAGTATTTT.

This sequence joins TRBV7-2 and TRBJ2-5; D is possibly TRBD2 (5 bases). The CDR3 spans 15 residues. V lost 5 bases and J lost 5, with 18 bases in between. CDR1 SGHTA and CDR2 FQGNSA come from the germline V gene. The CDR3, as DNA: TGTGCCAGCAGCCGGATGCTCCGGGAAGGGGAGACCCAGTACTTC. It is translated as CASSRMLREGETQYF.

The rearrangement links TRBV30 to TRBJ1-6; TRBD1 matches at 7 bases. J gave up 0 bases and V 3 bases, and 8 bases lay outside the gene matches. Germline values: CDR1 GTSNPN, CDR2 SVGIG (reference sequence). This CDR3 region has 17 residues. CDR3 in DNA: TGTGCCTGGAGCGGGGGACAGACGAGCTCCTATAATTCACCCCTCCACTTT. Translating gives CAWSGGQTSSYNSPLHF.

Concerning this clone itself: Other DNA sequences within the sample encode an identical CDR3. The rearrangement links TRBV7-9 to TRBJ2-3, with D unclear. The ends were cut back, 0 bases at V and 6 bases at J, with 10 bases in the middle. Germline values: CDR1 SEHNR, CDR2 FQNEAQ (reference sequence). This CDR3 contains 14 residues. As DNA, the CDR3 is TGTGCCAGCAGCTTAGCACAGTCAACGGATACGCAGTATTTT. Translated: CASSLAQSTDTQYF.

V is TRBV10-3 and J is TRBJ2-7, with D perhaps matching TRBD1 (5 bases). Germline CDR1 and CDR2: ENHRY and SYGVKD. The V and J ends lost 0 bases and 0 bases respectively, with 6 bases between them. This CDR3 region has 14 residues. The CDR3 reads CAISESTASYEQYF. The CDR3 DNA reads TGTGCCATCAGTGAGTCGACAGCCTCCTACGAGCAGTACTTC.

The chain employs TRBV13 and TRBJ2-6; D is perhaps TRBD1 or TRBD2 (7 bases each). CDR1 and CDR2 from the germline V gene are PRHDT and FYEKMQ (reference sequence). Trimming removed 4 bases from V and 0 bases from J, with 31 bases in between. This CDR3 contains 23 residues. The CDR3 loop is CASSSTLRLEQGRASSGANVLTF. In DNA, the CDR3 is TGTGCCAGCAGCTCCACCCTGCGCCTTGAACAGGGGAGGGCCAGCTCTGGGGCCAACGTCCTGACTTTC. Drawing the rest from reference TRBV13 and TRBJ2-6, the complete variable domain is AAGVIQSPRHLIKEKRETATLKCYPIPRHDTVYWYQQGPGQDPQFLISFYEKMQSDKGSIPDRFSAQQFSDYHSELNMSSLELGDSALYFCASSSTLRLEQGRASSGANVLTFGAGSRLTVL.

The genes are TRBV19 and TRBJ1-2; tentatively, D is TRBD1 (5 bases). The length of the CDR3 is 16 residues. Germline assignment: CDR1 LNHDA and CDR2 SQIVND (reference sequence). Trimming took off 4 bases at V and 4 bases at J, with 19 bases between the two ends. The CDR3 here is CASSSLPAGPSYGYTF. CDR3 nucleotides: TGTGCCAGTAGTAGCCTCCCGGCAGGGCCTAGCTATGGCTACACCTTC.

This sequence joins TRBV5-1 and TRBJ1-4; 11 positions match TRBD1. The ends lost 7 bases at V and 0 bases at J; junction bases unmatched: 8. The germline CDR1 and CDR2 sequences are SGHRS and YFSETQ. The CDR3 spans 17 residues. CDR3 coding DNA: TGCGCCAGCCGAAGTTGGACAGGGGGCGCAACTAATGAAAAACTGTTTTTT. This codes for CASRSWTGGATNEKLFF.

V is TRBV9 and J is TRBJ2-1; D may be TRBD1 (5 bases). V lost 0 bases and J lost 2, with 12 bases in between. Germline V lookup: CDR1 SGDLS, CDR2 YYNGEE. The CDR3 has 16 residues. The CDR3 DNA sequence: TGTGCCAGCAGCGTAGAAGGACATCCAACCTACAATGAGCAGTTCTTC. This gives the protein CASSVEGHPTYNEQFF.

The chain recombines TRBV6-1 with TRBJ2-7; D could derive from TRBD1 or TRBD2 (5 bases each). Germline values: CDR1 MNHNS, CDR2 SASEGT. The CDR3 consists of 16 residues. With 4 bases removed from V and 1 base from J, the gap between germline ends came to 17 bases. The CDR3 region is CASSGPTGTSSYEQYF. The CDR3, as DNA: TGTGCCAGCAGTGGCCCAACCGGGACGTCGTCCTACGAGCAGTACTTC.

V gene TRBV9 combines with J gene TRBJ2-1, with D possibly matching TRBD1 (5 bases). This CDR3 contains 15 residues. V lost 3 bases and J 3 bases, leaving 13 bases between the germline ends. Looked up from germline, CDR1 is SGDLS and CDR2 is YYNGEE. The CDR3 nucleotides are TGTGCCAGCAGCGCCCGACAGTGGATCTACAATGAGCAGTTCTTC. It specifies CASSARQWIYNEQFF.

This clone has just one count. At the DNA level, this CDR3 is encoded by other sequences in the same sample as well. The genes are TRBV5-1 and TRBJ1-1; a possible D gene is TRBD1 (6 bases). The V gene lost 4 bases and the J gene lost 1 base, with 14 bases spanning the gap. This CDR3 is 15 amino acids long. The germline CDR1 and CDR2 sequences are SGHRS and YFSETQ. The CDR3 loop reads CASSPAGTPNTEAFF. The CDR3 DNA follows: TGCGCCAGCAGCCCGGCCGGGACACCGAACACTGAAGCTTTCTTT.

The V and J genes are TRBV12-5 and TRBJ2-7; possibly TRBD1 or TRBD2 for D (6 bases each). Germline-derived CDR1 and CDR2 are LGHNT and FRNRAP. V lost 7 bases and J 2 bases, leaving 15 bases between the germline ends. This CDR3 is built from 14 residues. The CDR3 is CASAPRGLAYEQYF. CDR3 in DNA: TGTGCTAGTGCCCCCCGGGGGCTCGCCTACGAGCAGTACTTC.

This clone was seen once. The V gene is TRBV2, the J gene TRBJ2-1; D might be TRBD2 (6 bases). CDR3 length: 16 amino acids. The V end was cut by 6 bases, the J end by 0 bases, with 15 bases between. Germline CDR1 reads SNHLY; CDR2 reads FYNNEI. The CDR3 reads CASRRGLGSSYNEQFF. For the CDR3, the DNA is TGTGCCAGCAGAAGGGGACTGGGTAGCTCCTACAATGAGCAGTTCTTC. The full variable domain, its missing parts supplied by reference TRBV2 and TRBJ2-1, is EPEVTQTPSHQVTQMGQEVILRCVPISNHLYFYWYRQILGQKVEFLVSFYNNEISEKSEIFDDQFSVERPDGSNFTLKIRSTKLEDSAMYFCASRRGLGSSYNEQFFGPGTRLTVL.

This clone was picked up one time. The chain employs TRBV14 and TRBJ2-1, with D unclear. From germline, CDR1 is SGHDN and CDR2 FVKESK. With 6 bases removed from V and 3 bases from J, the gap between germline ends came to 15 bases. There are 15 residues in the CDR3. The CDR3 DNA reads as TGTGCCAGCAGTCAGGCCCTTATCGGCTACAATGAGCAGTTCTTC. It is translated as CASSQALIGYNEQFF.

Points on this clone: Other DNA sequences within the sample encode an identical CDR3. The chain is built from TRBV18 and TRBJ2-5; maybe TRBD2 (5 bases). The CDR3 length is 12 residues. CDR1 KGHSH and CDR2 LQKENI come from the germline V gene. The ends were cut back, 2 bases at V and 5 bases at J, with 6 bases in the middle. The CDR3 DNA is TGTGCCAGCTCACCAGCGGGTGAGACCCAGTACTTC. Encoded protein: CASSPAGETQYF.

The chain carries TRBV9 and TRBJ1-1, with D unclear. Trimming removed 3 bases from V and 1 base from J, with 7 bases in between. Per germline, CDR1 SGDLS and CDR2 YYNGEE. This CDR3 is 13 amino acids long. CDR3 loop: CASSGRGNTEAFF. The CDR3 DNA sequence: TGTGCCAGCAGCGGCCGGGGGAACACTGAAGCTTTCTTT.